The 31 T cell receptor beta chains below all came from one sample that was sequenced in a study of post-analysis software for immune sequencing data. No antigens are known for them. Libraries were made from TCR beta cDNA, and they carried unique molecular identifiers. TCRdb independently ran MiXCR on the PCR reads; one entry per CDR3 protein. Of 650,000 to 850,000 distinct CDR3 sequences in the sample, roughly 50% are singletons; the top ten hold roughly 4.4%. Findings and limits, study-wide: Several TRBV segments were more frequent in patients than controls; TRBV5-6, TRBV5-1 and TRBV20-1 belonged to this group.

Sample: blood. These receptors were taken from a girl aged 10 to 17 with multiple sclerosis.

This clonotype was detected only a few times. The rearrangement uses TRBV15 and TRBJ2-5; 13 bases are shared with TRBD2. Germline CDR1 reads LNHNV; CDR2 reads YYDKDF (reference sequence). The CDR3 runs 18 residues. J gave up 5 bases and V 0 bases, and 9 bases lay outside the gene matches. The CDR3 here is CATSRDESGLAGQETQYF. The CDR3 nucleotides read TGTGCCACCAGCAGAGACGAATCGGGACTAGCGGGGCAGGAGACCCAGTACTTC.

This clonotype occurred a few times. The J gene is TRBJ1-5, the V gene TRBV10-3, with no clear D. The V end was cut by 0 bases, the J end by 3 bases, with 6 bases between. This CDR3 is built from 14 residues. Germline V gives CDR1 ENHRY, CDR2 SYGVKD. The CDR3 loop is CAISESGNNQPQHF. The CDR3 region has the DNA TGTGCCATCAGTGAGTCGGGAAACAATCAGCCCCAGCATTTT.

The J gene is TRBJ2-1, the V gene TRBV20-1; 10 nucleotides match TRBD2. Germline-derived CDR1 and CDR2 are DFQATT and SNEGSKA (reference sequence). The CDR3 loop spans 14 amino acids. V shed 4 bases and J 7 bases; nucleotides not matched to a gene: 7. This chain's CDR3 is CSATTSGILNEQFF. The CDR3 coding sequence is TGCAGTGCTACAACTAGCGGGATCTTGAATGAGCAGTTCTTC.

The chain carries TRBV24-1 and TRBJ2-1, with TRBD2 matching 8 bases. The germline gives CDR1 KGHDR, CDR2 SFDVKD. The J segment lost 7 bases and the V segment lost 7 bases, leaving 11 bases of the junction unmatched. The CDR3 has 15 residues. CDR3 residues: CATRSNGRARNEQFF. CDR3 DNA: TGTGCCACCAGGTCGAACGGGAGGGCCAGGAATGAGCAGTTCTTC.

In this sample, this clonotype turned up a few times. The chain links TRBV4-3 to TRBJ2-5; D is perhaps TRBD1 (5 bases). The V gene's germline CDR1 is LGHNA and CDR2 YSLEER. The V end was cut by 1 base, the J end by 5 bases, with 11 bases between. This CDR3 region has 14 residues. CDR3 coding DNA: TGCGCCAGCAGCCAAGGGCAGGGTAGGGAGACCCAGTACTTC. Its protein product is CASSQGQGRETQYF.

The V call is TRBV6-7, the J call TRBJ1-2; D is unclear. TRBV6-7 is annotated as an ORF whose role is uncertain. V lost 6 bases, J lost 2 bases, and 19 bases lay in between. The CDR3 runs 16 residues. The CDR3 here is CASSVSSQSSNYGYTF. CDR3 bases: TGTGCCAGCAGCGTCTCCTCCCAATCGTCCAACTATGGCTACACCTTC.

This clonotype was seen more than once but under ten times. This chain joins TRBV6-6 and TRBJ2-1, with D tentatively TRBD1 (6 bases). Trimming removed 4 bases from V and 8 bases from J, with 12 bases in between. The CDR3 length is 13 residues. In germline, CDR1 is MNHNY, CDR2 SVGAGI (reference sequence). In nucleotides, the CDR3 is TGTGCCAGCAGTTTGAGGGGGTCACATGAGCAGTTCTTC. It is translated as CASSLRGSHEQFF.

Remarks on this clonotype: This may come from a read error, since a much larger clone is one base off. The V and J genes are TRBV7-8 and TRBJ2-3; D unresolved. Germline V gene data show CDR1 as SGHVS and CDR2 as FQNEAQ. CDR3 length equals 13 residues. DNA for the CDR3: TGTGCCAGCAGCTTTGCAATCACAGATACGCGGTATTTT. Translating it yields CASSFAITDTRYF.

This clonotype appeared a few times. CDR3 sequence: CASSQAGTGDEKLFF. DNA for the CDR3: TGTGCCAGCAGCCAAGCCGGGACAGGTGACGAAAAACTGTTTTTT. The V gene is TRBV3-1, the J gene TRBJ1-4; the match to TRBD1 covers 8 bases. The junction had 6 bases not matched to a gene; V was cut back by 1 base and J by 8 bases. The CDR3 loop spans 15 amino acids. Looked up from germline, CDR1 is LGHDT and CDR2 is YNNKEL (reference sequence).

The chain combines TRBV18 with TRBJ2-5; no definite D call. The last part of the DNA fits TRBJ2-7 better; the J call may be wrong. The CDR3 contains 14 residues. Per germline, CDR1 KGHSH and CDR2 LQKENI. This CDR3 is CASSPMAGSYEQYF. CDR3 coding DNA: TGTGCCAGCTCACCGATGGCAGGAAGTTACGAGCAGTACTTC.

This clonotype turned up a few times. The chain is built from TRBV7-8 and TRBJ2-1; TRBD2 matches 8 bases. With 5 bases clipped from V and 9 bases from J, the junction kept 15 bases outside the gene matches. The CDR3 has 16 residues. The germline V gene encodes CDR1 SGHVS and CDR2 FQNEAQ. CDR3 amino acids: CASSNPGLARLREQFF. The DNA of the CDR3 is TGTGCCAGCAGCAACCCCGGACTAGCAAGGTTACGTGAGCAGTTCTTC.

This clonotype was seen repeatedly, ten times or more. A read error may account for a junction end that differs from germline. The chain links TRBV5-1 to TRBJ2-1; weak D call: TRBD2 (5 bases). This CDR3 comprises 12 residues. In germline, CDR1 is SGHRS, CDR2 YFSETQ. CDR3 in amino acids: CASSLTRNEQFF. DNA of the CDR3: TGTGCCAGCAGCCTCACTAGGAATGAGCAGTTCTTC.

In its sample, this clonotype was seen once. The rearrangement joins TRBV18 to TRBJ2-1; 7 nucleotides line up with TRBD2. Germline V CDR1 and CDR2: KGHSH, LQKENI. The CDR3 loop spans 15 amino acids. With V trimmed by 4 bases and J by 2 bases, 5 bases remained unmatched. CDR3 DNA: TGTGCCAGCTCACTGTGGACTAGGGCCTACAATGAGCAGTTCTTC. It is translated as CASSLWTRAYNEQFF. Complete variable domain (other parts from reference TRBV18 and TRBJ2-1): NAGVMQNPRHLVRRRGQEARLRCSPMKGHSHVYWYRQLPEEGLKFMVYLQKENIIDESGMPKERFSAEFPKEGPSILRIQQVVRGDSAAYFCASSLWTRAYNEQFFGPGTRLTVL.

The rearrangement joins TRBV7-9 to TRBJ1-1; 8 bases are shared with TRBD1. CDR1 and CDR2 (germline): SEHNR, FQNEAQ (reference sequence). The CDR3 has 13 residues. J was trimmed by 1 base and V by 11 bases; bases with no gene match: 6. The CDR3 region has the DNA TGTGCCGGACAAACAGGGGGGAACACTGAAGCTTTCTTT. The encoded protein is CAGQTGGNTEAFF.

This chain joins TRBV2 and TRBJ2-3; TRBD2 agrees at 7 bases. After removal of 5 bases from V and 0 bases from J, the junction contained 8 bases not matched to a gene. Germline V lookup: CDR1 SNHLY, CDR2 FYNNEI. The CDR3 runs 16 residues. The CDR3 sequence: CASSPPGLSSTDTQYF. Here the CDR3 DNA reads TGTGCCAGCAGTCCTCCGGGACTATCTAGCACAGATACGCAGTATTTT.

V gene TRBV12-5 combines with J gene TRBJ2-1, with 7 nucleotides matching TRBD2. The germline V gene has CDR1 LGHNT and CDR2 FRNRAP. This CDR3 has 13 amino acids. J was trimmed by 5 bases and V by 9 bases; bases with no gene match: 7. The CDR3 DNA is TGTGCTAGCCAGGGAGGGAGACACAATGAGCAGTTCTTC. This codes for CASQGGRHNEQFF. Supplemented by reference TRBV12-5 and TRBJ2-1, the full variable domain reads DARVTQTPRHKVTEMGQEVTMRCQPILGHNTVFWYRQTMMQGLELLAYFRNRAPLDDSGMPKDRFSAEMPDATLATLKIQPSEPRDSAVYFCASQGGRHNEQFFGPGTRLTVL.

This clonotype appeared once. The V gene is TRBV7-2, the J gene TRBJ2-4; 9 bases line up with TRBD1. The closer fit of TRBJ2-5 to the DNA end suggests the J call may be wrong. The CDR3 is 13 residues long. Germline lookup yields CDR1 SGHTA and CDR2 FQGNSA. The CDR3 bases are TGTGCCAGCAGCACAGGGGGCGTGGAGACCCAGTACTTC. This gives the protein CASSTGGVETQYF.

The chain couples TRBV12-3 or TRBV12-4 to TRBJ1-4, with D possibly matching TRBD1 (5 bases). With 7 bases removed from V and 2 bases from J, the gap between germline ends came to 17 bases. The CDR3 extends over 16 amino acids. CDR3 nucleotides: TGTGCCAGCACCGGGGGGGTGCCCCTTACTAATGAAAAACTGTTTTTT. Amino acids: CASTGGVPLTNEKLFF.

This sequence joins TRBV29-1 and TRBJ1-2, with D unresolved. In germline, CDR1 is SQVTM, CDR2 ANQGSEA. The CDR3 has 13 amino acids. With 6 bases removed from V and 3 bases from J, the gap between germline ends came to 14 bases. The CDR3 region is CSVARGRDYGYTF. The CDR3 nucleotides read TGCAGCGTGGCGCGGGGAAGGGACTATGGCTACACCTTC. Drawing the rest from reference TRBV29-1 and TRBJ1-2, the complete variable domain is SAVISQKPSRDICQRGTSLTIQCQVDSQVTMMFWYRQQPGQSLTLIATANQGSEATYESGFVIDKFPISRPNLTFSTLTVSNMSPEDSSIYLCSVARGRDYGYTFGSGTRLTVV.

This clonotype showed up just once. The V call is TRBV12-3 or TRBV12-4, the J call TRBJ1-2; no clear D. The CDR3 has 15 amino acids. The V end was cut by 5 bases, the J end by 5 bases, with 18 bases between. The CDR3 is CASSPQSGSPYGYTF. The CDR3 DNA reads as TGTGCCAGCAGTCCCCAATCGGGCAGCCCTTATGGCTACACCTTC.

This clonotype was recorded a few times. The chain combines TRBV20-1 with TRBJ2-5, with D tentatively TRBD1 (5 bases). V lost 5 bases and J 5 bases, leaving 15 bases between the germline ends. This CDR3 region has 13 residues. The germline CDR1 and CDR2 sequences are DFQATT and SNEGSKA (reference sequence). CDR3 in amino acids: CSAEPGFQETQYF. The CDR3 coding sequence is TGCAGTGCTGAACCAGGGTTTCAGGAGACCCAGTACTTC.

CDR3 sequence: CASSRGQGLLATNEKLFF. CDR3 coding DNA: TGCGCCAGCAGCAGGGGACAGGGACTCCTTGCAACTAATGAAAAACTGTTTTTT. The chain uses TRBV5-1 and TRBJ1-4; TRBD1 agrees at 9 bases. The germline V gene encodes CDR1 SGHRS and CDR2 YFSETQ. J lost 0 bases, V lost 4 bases, and 10 bases had no gene match. The CDR3 runs to 18 residues. Full variable domain (missing parts from reference TRBV5-1 and TRBJ1-4): KAGVTQTPRYLIKTRGQQVTLSCSPISGHRSVSWYQQTPGQGLQFLFEYFSETQRNKGNFPGRFSGRQFSNSRSEMNVSTLELGDSALYLCASSRGQGLLATNEKLFFGSGTQLSVL.

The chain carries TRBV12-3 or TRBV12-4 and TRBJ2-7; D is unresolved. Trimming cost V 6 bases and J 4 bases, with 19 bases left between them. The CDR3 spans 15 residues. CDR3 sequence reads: CASSHLLMLGYEQYF. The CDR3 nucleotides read TGTGCCAGCAGCCACCTCCTAATGTTGGGTTACGAGCAGTACTTC.

This chain's CDR3 is CSVGHNSYEQYF. The CDR3 DNA reads as TGCAGCGTCGGACACAACTCCTACGAGCAGTACTTC. The genes are TRBV29-1 and TRBJ2-7, with D perhaps matching TRBD1 (5 bases). The germline V gene has CDR1 SQVTM and CDR2 ANQGSEA. This CDR3 has 12 amino acids. Trimming took 6 bases from V and 0 from J, leaving 9 bases between them.

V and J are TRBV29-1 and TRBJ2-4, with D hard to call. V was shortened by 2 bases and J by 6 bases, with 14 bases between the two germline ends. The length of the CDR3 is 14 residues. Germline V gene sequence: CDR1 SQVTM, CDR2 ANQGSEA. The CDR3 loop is CSVEKGIGRNIQYF. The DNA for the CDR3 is TGCAGCGTTGAAAAAGGGATTGGTAGAAACATTCAGTACTTC.

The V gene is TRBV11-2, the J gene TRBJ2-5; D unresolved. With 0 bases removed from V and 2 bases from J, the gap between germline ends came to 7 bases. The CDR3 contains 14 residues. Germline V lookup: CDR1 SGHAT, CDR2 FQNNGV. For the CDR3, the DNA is TGTGCCAGCAGCTTAGATTACCAGCAAGAGACCCAGTACTTC. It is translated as CASSLDYQQETQYF.

The CDR3 DNA is TGTGCCAGCAGGGTGGCGCTGGGCAGTCAAGAGACCCAGTACTTC. This translates into CASRVALGSQETQYF. The chain links TRBV2 to TRBJ2-5; D gene unclear. CDR1 and CDR2 from the germline V gene are SNHLY and FYNNEI. The V gene lost 6 bases and the J gene lost 2 bases, with 16 bases spanning the gap. The length of the CDR3 is 15 residues.

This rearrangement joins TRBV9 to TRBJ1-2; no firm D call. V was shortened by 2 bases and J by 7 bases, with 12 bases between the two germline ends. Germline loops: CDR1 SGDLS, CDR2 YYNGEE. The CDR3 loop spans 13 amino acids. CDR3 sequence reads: CASSVAEGFGYTF. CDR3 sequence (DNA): TGTGCCAGCAGCGTTGCTGAAGGGTTTGGCTACACCTTC.

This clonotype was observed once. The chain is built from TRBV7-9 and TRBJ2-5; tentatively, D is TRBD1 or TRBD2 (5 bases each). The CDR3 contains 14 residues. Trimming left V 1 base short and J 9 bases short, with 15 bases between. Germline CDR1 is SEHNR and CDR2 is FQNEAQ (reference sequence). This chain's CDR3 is CASSLVAPRGAQYF. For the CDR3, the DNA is TGTGCCAGCAGCTTAGTGGCTCCGAGGGGAGCCCAGTACTTC. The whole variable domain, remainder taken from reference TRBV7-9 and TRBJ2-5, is DTGVSQNPRHKITKRGQNVTFRCDPISEHNRLYWYRQTLGQGPEFLTYFQNEAQLEKSRLLSDRFSAERPKGSFSTLEIQRTEQGDSAMYLCASSLVAPRGAQYFGPGTRLLVL.

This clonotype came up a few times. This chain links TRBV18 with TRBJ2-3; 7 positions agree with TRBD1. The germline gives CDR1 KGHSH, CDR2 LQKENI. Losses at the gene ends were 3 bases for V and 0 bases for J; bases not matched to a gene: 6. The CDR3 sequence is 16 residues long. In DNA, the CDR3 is TGTGCCAGCTCACCTCCAGGGGGATCTAGCACAGATACGCAGTATTTT. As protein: CASSPPGGSSTDTQYF. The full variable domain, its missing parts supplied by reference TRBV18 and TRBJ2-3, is NAGVMQNPRHLVRRRGQEARLRCSPMKGHSHVYWYRQLPEEGLKFMVYLQKENIIDESGMPKERFSAEFPKEGPSILRIQQVVRGDSAAYFCASSPPGGSSTDTQYFGPGTRLTVL.

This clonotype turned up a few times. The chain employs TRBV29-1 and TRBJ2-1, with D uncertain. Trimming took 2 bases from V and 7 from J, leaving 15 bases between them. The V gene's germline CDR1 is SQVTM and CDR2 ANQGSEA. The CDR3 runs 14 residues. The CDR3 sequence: CSVERALVRNEQFF. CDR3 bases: TGCAGCGTTGAAAGGGCATTGGTACGGAATGAGCAGTTCTTC.